The clone carrying this T cell receptor beta chain has more than one count but fewer than ten. Its cognate antigen is unknown. Template-switching 5'RACE yielded the TCR cDNA; a universal primer site and UMIs were added in the process. MiXCR, run by TCRdb on the 5' RACE reads, gives a single entry per CDR3 protein. The table shows approximately 180,000 distinct CDR3 sequences, with 5.5% to 8% occurring only once. This sample stems from a study of T cells after yellow fever vaccination. Study findings and constraints: It was the secondary response that reached its peak faster, day 5 versus 15, but it was weaker. FACS-sorted repertoires could harbor abundant contaminating bulk-population clonotypes. Primary-vaccination clones mostly resurfaced post-booster (around 95% CD4, roughly 90% CD8).

The length of the CDR3 is 12 residues. Deletions cut 5 bases from V and 11 bases from J, with 15 bases between. V and J are TRBV12-3 or TRBV12-4 and TRBJ1-1; D is unclear. Sequenced material: CD4+ T cells sorted from PBMCs, taken on the day of the first yellow fever vaccination. This clonotype was sampled from a man between 18 and 35 years old who received the YFV17D yellow fever vaccine. The CDR3 DNA reads as TGTGCCAGCAGTATAGACCGCTTAGGGGCTTTCTTT. Its translation: CASSIDRLGAFF.